These 22 T cell receptor beta chains came from one sample sequenced in a study of T-cell reconstitution after alpha-beta-depleted transplantation in children. TCRbeta library preparation incorporated unique molecular identifiers. TCRdb reprocessed the PCR reads with MiXCR, giving one entry per CDR3 protein. The data contain around 380,000 distinct CDR3 sequences, about a tenth of them singletons. Sequenced here: PBMCs from the stem cell graft donor, sampled from the stem cell graft. The receptors were gathered from a human donor who donated a stem cell graft to a child with acute myeloid leukemia.

The V gene is TRBV5-1, the J gene TRBJ2-6; D gene unclear. V was pared by 1 base and J by 3 bases, with 11 bases between. The CDR3 spans 16 residues. Germline V gene sequence: CDR1 SGHRS, CDR2 YFSETQ. This chain's CDR3 is CASSLSVLFGANVLTF. Written as DNA, the CDR3 is TGCGCCAGCAGCTTGTCAGTCTTATTTGGGGCCAACGTCCTGACTTTC.

This clonotype has a handful of counts. The chain carries TRBV7-9 and TRBJ1-1; D is uncertain. The CDR3 spans 16 residues. V was shortened by 1 base and J by 4 bases, with 16 bases between the two germline ends. Per germline, CDR1 SEHNR and CDR2 FQNEAQ (reference sequence). The CDR3 loop is CASSLGIGLGVTEAFF. Written as DNA, the CDR3 is TGTGCCAGCAGCTTAGGAATAGGGTTGGGTGTCACTGAAGCTTTCTTT. Variable domain in full (rest from reference TRBV7-9 and TRBJ1-1): DTGVSQNPRHKITKRGQNVTFRCDPISEHNRLYWYRQTLGQGPEFLTYFQNEAQLEKSRLLSDRFSAERPKGSFSTLEIQRTEQGDSAMYLCASSLGIGLGVTEAFFGQGTRLTVV.

A few counts support this clonotype. The J gene is TRBJ2-1, the V gene TRBV7-2, with D possibly being TRBD1 (6 bases). This CDR3 has 15 amino acids. CDR1 and CDR2 (germline): SGHTA, FQGNSA. V was trimmed by 5 bases and J by 4 bases, leaving 15 bases between them. DNA of the CDR3: TGTGCCAGCAGCGAACCGGGACAACTGTACAATGAGCAGTTCTTC. Translating it yields CASSEPGQLYNEQFF.

At least ten counts were recorded for this clonotype. The chain has TRBV3-1 and TRBJ2-6; D remains unclear. The germline gives CDR1 LGHDT, CDR2 YNNKEL (reference sequence). Trimming left V 5 bases short and J 0 bases short, with 5 bases between. The CDR3 spans 14 residues. CDR3 residues: CASSGYSGANVLTF. DNA for the CDR3: TGTGCCAGCAGCGGGTACTCTGGGGCCAACGTCCTGACTTTC.

This clonotype showed up many times. V usage is TRBV7-8 and J usage is TRBJ1-2, with D possibly being TRBD1 (5 bases). CDR3 size: 13 residues. V gave up 4 bases and J gave up 7 bases, with 13 bases separating them. Germline CDR1 reads SGHVS; CDR2 reads FQNEAQ. CDR3 sequence (DNA): TGTGCCAGCAGCTCCTCGACAGAATCTGGCTACACCTTC. Encoded protein: CASSSSTESGYTF.

This clonotype was picked up a small number of times. V is TRBV6-1 and J is TRBJ1-1; D may be TRBD1 (5 bases). Trimming took off 8 bases at V and 1 base at J, with 17 bases between the two ends. The CDR3 covers 15 residues. Germline assignment: CDR1 MNHNS and CDR2 SASEGT. Here the CDR3 reads CASGGGLNANTEAFF. CDR3 DNA sequence: TGTGCCAGCGGGGGGGGACTCAATGCGAACACTGAAGCTTTCTTT.

This chain uses TRBV6-1 with TRBJ1-1; D is ambiguous. The germline V and J ends were trimmed by 8 bases and 1 base, with 17 bases remaining between them. CDR1 and CDR2 from the germline V gene are MNHNS and SASEGT. CDR3 length equals 15 residues. The CDR3 loop is CASYPVMGRNTEAFF. In nucleotides, the CDR3 is TGTGCCAGCTACCCGGTGATGGGGAGGAACACTGAAGCTTTCTTT.

This chain links TRBV30 with TRBJ2-7, with 10 nucleotides matching TRBD2. The length of the CDR3 is 14 residues. The trim removed 0 bases at V and 4 bases at J, leaving 3 bases unmatched. Germline CDR1 is GTSNPN and CDR2 is SVGIG (reference sequence). CDR3 amino acids: CAWSVWTSGYEQYF. In DNA, the CDR3 is TGTGCCTGGAGTGTCTGGACTAGCGGTTACGAGCAGTACTTC.

The chain is built from TRBV25-1 and TRBJ2-3; TRBD2 agrees at 10 bases. The CDR3 length is 16 residues. Germline V lookup: CDR1 MGHDK, CDR2 SYGVNS. Trimming at V came to 4 bases and at J to 2 bases, leaving 6 bases not matched to a gene. DNA for the CDR3: TGTGCCAGCAGTGTTGATGGACTAGCGGACACAGATACGCAGTATTTT. Its translation: CASSVDGLADTDTQYF.

The J gene is TRBJ2-7, the V gene TRBV2; 7 bases align to TRBD1. V dropped 11 bases and J dropped 2; count of bases not matched to a gene: 6. The CDR3 consists of 12 residues. Germline loops: CDR1 SNHLY, CDR2 FYNNEI. CDR3 sequence (DNA): TGTGCCGCGGAAGGGACAGCCTACGAGCAGTACGTC. Protein: CAAEGTAYEQYV.

V is TRBV7-2 and J is TRBJ2-7; 9 bases are shared with TRBD1. V trimming: 6 bases; J trimming: 3 bases; junction bases outside the gene matches: 6. This CDR3 is built from 14 residues. CDR1 and CDR2 from the germline V gene are SGHTA and FQGNSA. This CDR3 reads CASRLPGQGYEQYF. The CDR3 DNA is TGTGCCAGCAGATTACCGGGACAGGGCTACGAGCAGTACTTC.

As concerns this clonotype: The junction differs from germline at one of its ends, possibly a read error. The chain employs TRBV4-1 and TRBJ2-5; tentative D call: TRBD2 (6 bases). Germline CDR1 MGHRA, CDR2 YSYEKL. The CDR3 is made up of 14 amino acids. In nucleotides, the CDR3 is TGCGCCAGCAGCCTCCTCGGGACTCTCGAGAGCCAGTACTTC. Translating it yields CASSLLGTLESQYF.

The V call is TRBV6-2 or TRBV6-3, the J call TRBJ1-2, with 7 bases lining up with TRBD1. The V gene's germline CDR1 is MNHEY and CDR2 SVGEGT. The CDR3 is made up of 14 amino acids. Trimming at V came to 2 bases and at J to 4 bases, leaving 4 bases not matched to a gene. The chain's CDR3 is CASSYPTGIYGYTF. The CDR3 DNA reads as TGTGCCAGCAGTTACCCGACAGGGATCTATGGCTACACCTTC.

J is TRBJ2-2 and V is TRBV5-1; 12 bases fit TRBD1. CDR3 length: 17 amino acids. Trimming cost V 0 bases and J 4 bases; bases outside gene matches: 4. In germline, CDR1 is SGHRS, CDR2 YFSETQ. DNA of the CDR3: TGCGCCAGCAGCTTGGATGGGACAGGGGGCAGCACCGGGGAGCTGTTTTTT. Translated: CASSLDGTGGSTGELFF.

Only a few counts were recorded for this clonotype. The V and J genes are TRBV14 and TRBJ2-3; TRBD2 matches 12 bases. The CDR3 covers 18 residues. The germline gives CDR1 SGHDN, CDR2 FVKESK. After removal of 1 base from V and 6 bases from J, the junction contained 11 bases not matched to a gene. CDR3 bases: TGTGCCAGCAGCCAAGCGGTACTAGCGGGAGGACCTGGGGATACGCAGTATTTT. The encoded protein is CASSQAVLAGGPGDTQYF.

The chain has TRBV9 and TRBJ2-1; D assignment may be TRBD1 or TRBD2 (5 bases each). The CDR3 has 13 amino acids. The germline V gene encodes CDR1 SGDLS and CDR2 YYNGEE. V was pared by 4 bases and J by 9 bases, with 14 bases between. CDR3 in DNA: TGTGCCAGCAGCCTCCATTCAGGGAGTGAGCAGTTCTTC. It encodes CASSLHSGSEQFF.

This clonotype turned up a few times. The genes are TRBV4-1 and TRBJ2-1, with TRBD2 identical over 7 bases. The germline gives CDR1 MGHRA, CDR2 YSYEKL. V dropped 4 bases and J dropped 8; count of bases not matched to a gene: 5. The CDR3 is 13 amino acids. CDR3 region: CASSLGLGDEQFF. CDR3 DNA: TGCGCCAGCAGCCTCGGACTAGGCGATGAGCAGTTCTTC.

In its sample, this clonotype was seen a few times. This rearrangement joins TRBV5-1 to TRBJ1-5; tentative D call: TRBD1 (6 bases). This CDR3 is built from 14 residues. Germline values: CDR1 SGHRS, CDR2 YFSETQ. Trimming cost V 3 bases and J 5 bases, with 12 bases left between them. CDR3 sequence: CASSWGGLDQPQHF. The CDR3 DNA follows: TGCGCCAGCAGCTGGGGGGGGCTAGATCAGCCCCAGCATTTT.

This clonotype showed up just a few times. CDR3 DNA: TGCGCCAGCTATGAGGGACAGTCTCTGGATACGCAGTATTTT. This codes for CASYEGQSLDTQYF. The genes are TRBV5-1 and TRBJ2-3; 7 positions agree with TRBD1. The CDR3 has 14 amino acids. CDR1 is SGHRS and CDR2 is YFSETQ in the germline V gene. V dropped 7 bases and J dropped 6; count of bases not matched to a gene: 11.

This clonotype was counted between two and nine times. The chain recombines TRBV5-6 with TRBJ1-1; 8 bases are shared with TRBD1. With V trimmed by 4 bases and J by 1 base, 15 bases remained unmatched. The CDR3 runs to 18 residues. Germline CDR1 is SGHDT and CDR2 is YYEEEE. The CDR3 nucleotides are TGTGCCAGCAGCCTGACAGGGGAAGTGAGGTACCAGAACACTGAAGCTTTCTTT. Translated, it gives CASSLTGEVRYQNTEAFF.

V gene TRBV11-2 combines with J gene TRBJ2-7; 7 positions agree with TRBD2. The CDR3 runs 18 residues. The V gene end was trimmed by 1 base and the J gene end by 0 bases; junction bases not matched to a gene: 12. Germline loops: CDR1 SGHAT, CDR2 FQNNGV. The CDR3 loop is CASSLVSPLARDSYEQYF. Here the CDR3 DNA reads TGTGCCAGCAGCTTAGTCTCCCCACTAGCGAGAGACTCCTACGAGCAGTACTTC.

This clonotype was counted a few times. This chain joins TRBV5-1 and TRBJ2-1, with 9 bases that match TRBD2. Germline CDR1 SGHRS, CDR2 YFSETQ. V was clipped by 4 bases and J by 8 bases; unmatched bases: 4. This CDR3 has 13 residues. The CDR3 here is CASSTLAGDEQFF. The CDR3 DNA is TGCGCCAGCAGCACCTTAGCGGGAGATGAGCAGTTCTTC.